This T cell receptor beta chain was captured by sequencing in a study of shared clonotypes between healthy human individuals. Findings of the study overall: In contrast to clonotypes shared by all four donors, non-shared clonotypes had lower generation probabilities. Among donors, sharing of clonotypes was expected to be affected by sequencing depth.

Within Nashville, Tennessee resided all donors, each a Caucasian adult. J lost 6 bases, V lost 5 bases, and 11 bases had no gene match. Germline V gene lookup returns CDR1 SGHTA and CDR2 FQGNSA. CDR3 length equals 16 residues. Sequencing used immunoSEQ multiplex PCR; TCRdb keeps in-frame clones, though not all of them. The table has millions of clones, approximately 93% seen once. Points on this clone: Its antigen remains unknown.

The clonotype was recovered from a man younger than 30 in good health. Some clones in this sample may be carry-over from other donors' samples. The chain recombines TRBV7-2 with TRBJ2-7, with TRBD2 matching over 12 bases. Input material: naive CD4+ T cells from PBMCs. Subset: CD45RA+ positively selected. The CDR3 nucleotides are TGTGCCAGCAGCACCTTCGGAGGACTAGCGGGAAGCGAGCAGTACTTC. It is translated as CASSTFGGLAGSEQYF.